These T cell receptor beta chains were read from a single sample in a study of regulatory T cells in long-lasting Graves disease. One entry per CDR3 protein results from TCRdb running MiXCR on the multiplex PCR reads. The repertoire holds about 430,000 distinct CDR3 sequences, about 15% seen once, with about 7.6% in the top ten. The same specimen was also included in a second study, on T cells in Graves' hyperthyroidism and ophthalmopathy.

The specimen comprised peripheral blood mononuclear cells (PBMCs), sampled at new diagnosis, from a patient treated with antithyroid drugs. The source of these receptors is a woman aged 40 to 50 with Graves disease. Both conserved end residues are part of each CDR3. The D gene is left open where the match is weak. A clone size is listed for some rows: how often the clone was seen (once, few, many), or a class if it is expanded.

d_call	clone_size	j_call	v_call	cdr3_nt	cdr3_aa
TRBD1	.	TRBJ1-5	TRBV3-1	TGTGCCAGCAGCCAAAATCAGGGGGCAGACAATCAGCCCCAGCATTTT	CASSQNQGADNQPQHF
.	few	TRBJ2-1	TRBV5-1	TGCGCCAGCAGCTCCGGACAAGTATACAATGAGCAGTTCTTC	CASSSGQVYNEQFF
.	few	TRBJ2-1	TRBV20-1	TGCAGTGCTAGGCAGTACAATGAGCAGTTCTTC	CSARQYNEQFF
.	many	TRBJ2-1	TRBV30	TGTGCCTGGAGTCCCCCGGGGAGGCGTGGGGCCTACAATGAGCAGTTCTTC	CAWSPPGRRGAYNEQFF
TRBD1	many	TRBJ1-2	TRBV3-1	TGTGCCAGCAGCCAAGCTCATCAGGGGGTAGGGGGCTACACCTTC	CASSQAHQGVGGYTF
TRBD2	.	TRBJ2-1	TRBV7-9	TGTGCCAGCAGGGTCATCGGGACTAGCGGCGTGAATGAGCAGTTCTTC	CASRVIGTSGVNEQFF
.	many	TRBJ2-7	TRBV7-2	TGTGCCAGCAGCAAAACTGGACAAGGCTCCTTTTCGCTTTACGAGCAGTACTTC	CASSKTGQGSFSLYEQYF
TRBD2	many	TRBJ2-3	TRBV12-3/TRBV12-4	TGTGCCAGCAGTTTAGGTGTGCCGGCGGGAGGAGTTACGCAGTATTTT	CASSLGVPAGGVTQYF
.	many	TRBJ2-7	TRBV20-1	TGCAGTGCTAGATCCTTCGGAGGGCCACTTCCCTACGAGCAGTACTTC	CSARSFGGPLPYEQYF
.	.	TRBJ2-7	TRBV5-5	TGTGCCAGCACCCTAGTCGGGGCGTCCTACGAGCAGTACTTC	CASTLVGASYEQYF
TRBD2	many	TRBJ2-1	TRBV5-1	TGCGCCAGCAGCTTGTTGCCTAGCGGGAGGGCCTCCTACAATGAGCAGTTCTTC	CASSLLPSGRASYNEQFF
.	many	TRBJ1-2	TRBV7-2	TGTGCCAGCAGCTTAGCGGGGGCGGGGCCCGGCTACACCTTC	CASSLAGAGPGYTF
TRBD2	few	TRBJ2-5	TRBV5-4	TGTGCCAGCAGCTCTGCTAGCGGGAGTAAAGAGACCCAGTACTTC	CASSSASGSKETQYF
.	.	TRBJ2-1	TRBV4-1	TGCGCCAGCAGCCAAGTCGACCTGGGGAATGAGCAGTTCTTC	CASSQVDLGNEQFF
.	few	TRBJ2-2	TRBV3-1	TGTGCCAGCAGCCACCTTTCCGGGAGCGCCCGGGGGGAGCTGTTTTTT	CASSHLSGSARGELFF
TRBD2	.	TRBJ2-1	TRBV20-1	TGCAGTGCCAACCCCGGGACTAGCTTCAATGAGCAGCTCTTC	CSANPGTSFNEQLF
.	many	TRBJ1-5	TRBV28	TGTGCCAGCACCCACCGGGACATTGACCAGCCCCAGCATTTT	CASTHRDIDQPQHF
.	many	TRBJ2-3	TRBV27	TGTGCCAGCAGTTCTTCTAATACGCAGTATTTT	CASSSSNTQYF
.	many	TRBJ1-6	TRBV2	TGTGCCAGCAGTGAAGCGCGGGGATCACCCCTCCACTTT	CASSEARGSPLHF
.	many	TRBJ1-4	TRBV4-1	TGCGCCAGCAGCCAAGTTCGTCAGGCAGGTGAAAAACTGTTTTTT	CASSQVRQAGEKLFF
.	many	TRBJ2-7	TRBV2	TGTGCCAGCAGGGCCCAATCCTACGAGCAGTACTTC	CASRAQSYEQYF
TRBD1	.	TRBJ2-1	TRBV6-2/TRBV6-3	TGTGCCAGCAGTTACGATCGACAGGGAGATCTTAGCTCCTACAATGAGCAGTTCTTC	CASSYDRQGDLSSYNEQFF
.	.	TRBJ2-7	TRBV29-1	TGCAGCGTTGGGAGGACTTCTAAGCGTTCCTACGAGCAGTACTTC	CSVGRTSKRSYEQYF
.	.	TRBJ2-7	TRBV5-6	TGTGCCAGCAGCTCACCCAGGGTGGGGGACGAGCAGTACTTC	CASSSPRVGDEQYF
TRBD1	.	TRBJ1-1	TRBV19	TGTGCCAGTAGCAAGACAGGGGTTGGCACTGAAGCTTTCTTT	CASSKTGVGTEAFF
TRBD1	.	TRBJ2-7	TRBV12-5	TGTGCTAGTGGTAGAGGCGGGACAGGGTTCTACGAGCAGTACTTC	CASGRGGTGFYEQYF
TRBD1	many	TRBJ2-1	TRBV9	TGTGCCAGCAGCGGGGGACAGGGGGCTGGAGATGAGCAGTTCTTC	CASSGGQGAGDEQFF
.	many	TRBJ1-3	TRBV28	TGTGCCAGCACCTTACCAGTCTCTGGAAACACCATATATTTT	CASTLPVSGNTIYF
TRBD1	.	TRBJ2-2	TRBV6-1	TGTGCCAGCAACAGGGGGGACACCGGGGAGCTGTTTTTT	CASNRGDTGELFF
.	many	TRBJ1-2	TRBV6-2/TRBV6-3	TGTGCCAGCAGTTACTCGGTGACAGGCCAATACACCTTC	CASSYSVTGQYTF
.	.	TRBJ2-7	TRBV7-9	TGTGCCAGCAGCGGGACTCCCTACTACGAGCAGTACTTC	CASSGTPYYEQYF
.	many	TRBJ2-1	TRBV28	TGTGCCAGCAGTTGGGAAGCCTCCTACAATGAGCAGTTCTTC	CASSWEASYNEQFF
TRBD2	once	TRBJ2-1	TRBV12-3/TRBV12-4	TGTGCCAGCAGTTTGGTTGACGGGACTAGCGGAGGGGAGGGTGAGCAGTTCTTC	CASSLVDGTSGGEGEQFF